This T cell receptor (beta chain) appears in the sequencing data of a study of T cells in tuberculosis. The J segment lost 0 bases and the V segment lost 7 bases, leaving 10 bases of the junction unmatched. This CDR3 is built from 16 residues. The germline gives CDR1 MGHDK, CDR2 SYGVNS. Repertoires were generated with immunoSEQ multiplex PCR, while TCRdb's copy carries only in-frame clones and drops some. This table has under 35,000 clones, around 94% appearing once. This chain uses TRBV25-1 with TRBJ2-3; 7 positions match TRBD2. The sample comprised PBMCs. The receptor's source is a donor between 10 and 35 years old with latent tuberculosis or without tuberculosis infection. The CDR3 sequence: CASNPREYPSTDTQYF. The CDR3 DNA follows: TGTGCCAGCAACCCGCGGGAGTATCCTAGCACAGATACGCAGTATTTT.